This T cell receptor (beta chain) was identified in a study of T cells in Graves' hyperthyroidism and ophthalmopathy. Study-level findings and limits: In validation, the model predicted ophthalmopathy. These predictions came a median about 6.8 months before onset. A 13 V-J model separated ophthalmopathy from stable hyperthyroidism.

This clonotype has more than one count but fewer than ten. Its target is not known. Trimming pared 3 bases from V and 4 bases from J, leaving 13 bases between. There are 14 residues in the CDR3. CDR1 is SQVTM and CDR2 is ANQGSEA in the germline V gene. Each diagnosis drew on symptoms, thyroxine, TRAb, thyroid ultrasound and orbital computed tomography findings. Fresh 10 ml peripheral blood yielded PBMCs. From RNA transcripts, TCR beta CDR3 regions were amplified. Initially, a first-round RT-PCR of the TCR CDR3 employed the HTBI primer set. TCRdb recomputed calls from the multiplex PCR reads with MiXCR, one row per CDR3 protein. Of some 770,000 distinct CDR3 sequences listed, approximately 16% are singletons.

The receptor was isolated from a man younger than 35 with Graves' hyperthyroidism. The material sequenced was blood. V usage is TRBV29-1 and J usage is TRBJ1-5; unclear D gene. The CDR3 loop is CSVDEGIGNQPQHF. The CDR3 nucleotides read TGCAGCGTTGACGAAGGGATCGGAAATCAGCCCCAGCATTTT.